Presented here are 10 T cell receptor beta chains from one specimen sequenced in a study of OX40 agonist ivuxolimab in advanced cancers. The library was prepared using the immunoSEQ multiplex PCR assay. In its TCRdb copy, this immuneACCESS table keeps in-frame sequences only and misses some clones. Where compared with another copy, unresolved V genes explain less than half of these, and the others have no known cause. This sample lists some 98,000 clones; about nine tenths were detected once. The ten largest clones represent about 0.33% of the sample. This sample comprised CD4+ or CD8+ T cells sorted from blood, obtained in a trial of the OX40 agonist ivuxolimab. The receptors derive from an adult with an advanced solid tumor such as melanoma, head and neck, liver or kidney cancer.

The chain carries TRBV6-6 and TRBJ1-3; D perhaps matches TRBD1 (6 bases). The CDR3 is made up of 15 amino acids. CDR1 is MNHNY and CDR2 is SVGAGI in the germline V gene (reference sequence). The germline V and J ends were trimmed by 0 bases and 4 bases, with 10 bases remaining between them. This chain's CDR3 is CASSYSAGVGNTIYF. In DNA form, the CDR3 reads TGTGCCAGCAGTTACTCGGCAGGGGTGGGAAACACCATATATTTT.

The CDR3 DNA reads TGTGCCAGCAGCCGGGCCATGGTGAGGGAGACCCAGTACTTC. Its protein is CASSRAMVRETQYF. The chain has TRBV5-4 and TRBJ2-5; no definite D call. The germline V gene has CDR1 SGHNT and CDR2 YYREEE (reference sequence). V was trimmed by 4 bases and J by 5 bases, leaving 15 bases between them. This CDR3 region has 14 residues.

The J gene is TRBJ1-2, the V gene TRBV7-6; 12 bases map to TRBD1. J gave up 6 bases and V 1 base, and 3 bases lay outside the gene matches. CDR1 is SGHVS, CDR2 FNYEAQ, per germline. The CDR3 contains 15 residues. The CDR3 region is CASSLEGQGANGYTF. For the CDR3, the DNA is TGTGCCAGCAGCTTAGAGGGACAGGGGGCTAATGGCTACACCTTC.

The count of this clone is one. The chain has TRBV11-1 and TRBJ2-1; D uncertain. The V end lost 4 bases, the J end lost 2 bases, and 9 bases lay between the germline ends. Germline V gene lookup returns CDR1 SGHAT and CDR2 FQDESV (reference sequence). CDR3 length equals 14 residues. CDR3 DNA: TGTGCCAGCAGCTGGACGGAAGCCTACAATGAGCAGTTCTTC. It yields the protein CASSWTEAYNEQFF. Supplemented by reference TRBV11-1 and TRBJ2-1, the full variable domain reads EAEVAQSPRYKITEKSQAVAFWCDPISGHATLYWYRQILGQGPELLVQFQDESVVDDSQLPKDRFSAERLKGVDSTLKIQPAELGDSAMYLCASSWTEAYNEQFFGPGTRLTVL.

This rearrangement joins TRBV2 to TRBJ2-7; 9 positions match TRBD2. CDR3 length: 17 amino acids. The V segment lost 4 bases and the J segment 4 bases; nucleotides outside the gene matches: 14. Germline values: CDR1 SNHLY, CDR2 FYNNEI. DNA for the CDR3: TGTGCCAGCAGTGCCCCCGGGGGCGGGGGGGCCTTATACGAGCAGTACTTC. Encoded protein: CASSAPGGGGALYEQYF.

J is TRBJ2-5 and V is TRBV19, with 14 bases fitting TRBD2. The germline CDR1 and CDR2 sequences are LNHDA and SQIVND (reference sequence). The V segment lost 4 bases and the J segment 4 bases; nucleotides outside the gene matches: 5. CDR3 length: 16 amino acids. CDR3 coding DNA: TGTGCCAGTAGTAGCGGGACTAGCGGGGGTGGAGAGACCCAGTACTTC. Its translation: CASSSGTSGGGETQYF.

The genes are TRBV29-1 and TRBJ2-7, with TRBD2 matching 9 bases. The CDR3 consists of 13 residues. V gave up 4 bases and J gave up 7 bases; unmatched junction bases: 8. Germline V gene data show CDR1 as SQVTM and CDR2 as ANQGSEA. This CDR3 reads CSVGAGGLREQYF. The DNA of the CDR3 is TGCAGCGTTGGCGCGGGGGGGCTTCGGGAGCAGTACTTC.

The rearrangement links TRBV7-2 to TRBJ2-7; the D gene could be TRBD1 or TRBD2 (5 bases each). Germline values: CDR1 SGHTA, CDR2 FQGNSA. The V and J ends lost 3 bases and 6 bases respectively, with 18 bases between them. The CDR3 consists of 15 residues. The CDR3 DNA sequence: TGTGCCAGCAGCTTCTTATCGGGACCCGGAGCCGAGCAGTACTTC. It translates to CASSFLSGPGAEQYF.

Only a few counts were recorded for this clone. CDR3 residues: CASSHPSGYGYTF. CDR3 in DNA: TGCGCCAGCAGCCATCCCTCGGGGTATGGCTACACCTTC. The chain employs TRBV4-1 and TRBJ1-2; D not certain. This CDR3 is 13 amino acids long. V lost 3 bases, J lost 5 bases, and 10 bases lay in between. Germline CDR1 is MGHRA and CDR2 is YSYEKL.

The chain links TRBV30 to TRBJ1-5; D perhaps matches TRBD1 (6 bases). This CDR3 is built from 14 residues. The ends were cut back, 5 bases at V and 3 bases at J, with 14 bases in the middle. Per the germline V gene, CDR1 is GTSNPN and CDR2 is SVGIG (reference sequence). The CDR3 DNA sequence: TGTGCCTGGGGGGCAGGGGTTAACAATCAGCCCCAGCATTTT. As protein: CAWGAGVNNQPQHF. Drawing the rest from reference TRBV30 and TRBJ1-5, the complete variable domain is SQTIHQWPATLVQPVGSPLSLECTVEGTSNPNLYWYRQAAGRGLQLLFYSVGIGQISSEVPQNLSASRPQDRQFILSSKKLLLSDSGFYLCAWGAGVNNQPQHFGDGTRLSIL.